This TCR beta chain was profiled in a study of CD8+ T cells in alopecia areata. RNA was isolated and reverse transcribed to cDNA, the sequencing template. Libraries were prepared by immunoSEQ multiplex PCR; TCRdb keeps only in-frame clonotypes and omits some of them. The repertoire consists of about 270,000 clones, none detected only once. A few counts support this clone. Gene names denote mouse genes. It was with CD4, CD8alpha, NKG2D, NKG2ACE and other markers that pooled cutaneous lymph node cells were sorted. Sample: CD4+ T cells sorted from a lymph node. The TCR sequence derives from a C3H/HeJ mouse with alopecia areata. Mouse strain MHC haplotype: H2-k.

This chain's CDR3 is CASSIPGDTQYF. The CDR3 bases that were read are TGTGCCAGCAGTATTCCAGGTGAC. The rearrangement links TRBV19 to TRBJ2-5; D unresolved. Coverage ceases 4 residues before the CDR3 finishes, and the germline J gene fills in the end. This CDR3 has 12 amino acids. Germline values: CDR1 FNHDT, CDR2 SITEND (reference sequence).